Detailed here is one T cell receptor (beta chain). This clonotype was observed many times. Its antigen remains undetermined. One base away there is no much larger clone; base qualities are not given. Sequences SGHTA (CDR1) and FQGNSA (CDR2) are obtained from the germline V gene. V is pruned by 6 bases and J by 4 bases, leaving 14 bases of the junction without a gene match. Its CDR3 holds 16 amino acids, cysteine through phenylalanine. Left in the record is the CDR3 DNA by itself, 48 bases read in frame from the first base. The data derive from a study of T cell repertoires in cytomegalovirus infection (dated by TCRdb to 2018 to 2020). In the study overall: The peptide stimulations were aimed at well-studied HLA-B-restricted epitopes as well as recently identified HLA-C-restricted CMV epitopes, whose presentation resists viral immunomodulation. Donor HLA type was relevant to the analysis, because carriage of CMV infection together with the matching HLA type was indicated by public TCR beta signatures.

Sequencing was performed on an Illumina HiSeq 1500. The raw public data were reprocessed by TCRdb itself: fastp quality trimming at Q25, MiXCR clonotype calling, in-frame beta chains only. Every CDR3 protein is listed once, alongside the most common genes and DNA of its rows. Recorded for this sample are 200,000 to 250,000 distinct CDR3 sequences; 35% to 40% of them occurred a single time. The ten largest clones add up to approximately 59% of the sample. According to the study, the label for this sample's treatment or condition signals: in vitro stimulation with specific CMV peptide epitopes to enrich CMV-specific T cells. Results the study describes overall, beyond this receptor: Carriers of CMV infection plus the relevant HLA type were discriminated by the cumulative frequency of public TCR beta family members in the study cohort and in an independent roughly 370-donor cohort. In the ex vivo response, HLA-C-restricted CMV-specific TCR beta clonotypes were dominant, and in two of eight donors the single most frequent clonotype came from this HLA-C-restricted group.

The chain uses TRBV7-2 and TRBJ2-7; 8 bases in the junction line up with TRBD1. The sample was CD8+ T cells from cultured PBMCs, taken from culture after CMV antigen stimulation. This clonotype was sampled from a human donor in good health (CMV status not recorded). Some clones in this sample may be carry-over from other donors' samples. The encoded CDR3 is CASSSRGPDRVYEQYF. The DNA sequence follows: TGTGCCAGCAGTTCAAGGGGCCCGGACAGGGTGTACGAGCAGTACTTC.